The 24 T cell receptor beta chains below all came from one sample that was sequenced in a study of shared clonotypes between healthy human individuals. Here immunoSEQ multiplex PCR was the method, and the copy in TCRdb shows in-frame clones only, minus some. This sample has 2.3 million or so clones; over 90% occur once, and the top ten carry approximately 0.4%. Sequenced sample: naive CD4+ T cells from PBMCs. Subset in this sample: CD45RA+ positively selected. The receptors were gathered from a man between 18 and 35 years old in good health. Some clones in this sample may be carry-over from other donors' samples.

V is TRBV21-1 and J is TRBJ1-1; the table's D gene call, TRBD1, was not cross checked with the DNA. TRBV21-1 is a pseudogene segment. The CDR3 length is 12 residues. Here the CDR3 reads CASSKKGAEAFF. CDR3 DNA: TGTGCCAGCAGCAAAAAAGGGGCTGAAGCTTTCTTT.

This chain connects TRBV7-9 to TRBJ2-1; 11 bases match TRBD2. This CDR3 spans 16 amino acids. Germline V CDR1 and CDR2: SEHNR, FQNEAQ (reference sequence). Losses at the gene ends were 1 base for V and 7 bases for J; bases not matched to a gene: 6. The CDR3 protein is CASSLGVGLAVNEQFF. In nucleotides, the CDR3 is TGTGCCAGCAGCTTAGGGGTGGGACTAGCGGTAAATGAGCAGTTCTTC. Drawing the rest from reference TRBV7-9 and TRBJ2-1, the complete variable domain is DTGVSQNPRHKITKRGQNVTFRCDPISEHNRLYWYRQTLGQGPEFLTYFQNEAQLEKSRLLSDRFSAERPKGSFSTLEIQRTEQGDSAMYLCASSLGVGLAVNEQFFGPGTRLTVL.

This chain links TRBV27 with TRBJ2-4; 10 bases match TRBD1. V was pared by 5 bases and J by 8 bases, with 6 bases of the junction left unmatched. In germline, CDR1 is MNHEY, CDR2 SMNVEV (reference sequence). The CDR3 totals 14 residues. CDR3 nucleotides: TGTGCCAGCAGTGACCGGGACAGGGGTTACATTCAGTACTTC. It codes for CASSDRDRGYIQYF.

The chain is built from TRBV21-1 and TRBJ1-2. TRBV21-1 is a recognized pseudogene. The CDR3 spans 15 residues. The CDR3 loop reads CASSRGPAGDYGYTF. Here the CDR3 DNA reads TGTGCCAGCAGCCGTGGTCCAGCTGGAGACTATGGCTACACCTTC.

The chain is built from TRBV27 and TRBJ1-4, with D tentatively TRBD1 (6 bases). Germline values: CDR1 MNHEY, CDR2 SMNVEV (reference sequence). V was trimmed by 4 bases and J by 0 bases, leaving 21 bases between them. CDR3 length equals 19 residues. CDR3 coding DNA: TGTGCCAGCAGTTCCATCTCAGGGGCGCGGACTGCAACTAATGAAAAACTGTTTTTT. Its translation is CASSSISGARTATNEKLFF.

V gene TRBV7-6 combines with J gene TRBJ1-2; TRBD1 is a possible D gene (5 bases). V lost 1 base to trimming and J lost 2 bases, with 8 bases between them. The CDR3 has 14 amino acids. The germline V gene has CDR1 SGHVS and CDR2 FNYEAQ. The CDR3 loop is CASSLGDLNYGYTF. Written as DNA, the CDR3 is TGTGCCAGCAGCTTAGGGGACCTCAACTATGGCTACACCTTC. The full variable domain, completed using reference TRBV7-6 and TRBJ1-2, is GAGVSQSPRYKVTKRGQDVALRCDPISGHVSLYWYRQALGQGPEFLTYFNYEAQQDKSGLPNDRFSAERPEGSISTLTIQRTEQRDSAMYRCASSLGDLNYGYTFGSGTRLTVV.

On this clone itself: The same CDR3 arises from other DNA sequences in this sample as well. V and J are TRBV28 and TRBJ2-1; 8 positions match TRBD2. Per the germline V gene, CDR1 is MDHEN and CDR2 is SYDVKM. This CDR3 contains 14 residues. J was trimmed by 3 bases and V by 4 bases; bases with no gene match: 2. In DNA form, the CDR3 reads TGTGCCAGCAGTTGGAGCGGGAGCTACAATGAGCAGTTCTTC. Its translation is CASSWSGSYNEQFF. The complete variable domain, with remaining parts taken from reference TRBV28 and TRBJ2-1, reads DVKVTQSSRYLVKRTGEKVFLECVQDMDHENMFWYRQDPGLGLRLIYFSYDVKMKEKGDIPEGYSVSREKKERFSLILESASTNQTSMYLCASSWSGSYNEQFFGPGTRLTVL.

The J gene is TRBJ2-1, the V gene TRBV6-1; TRBD2 is a possible D gene (6 bases). The CDR3 has 17 amino acids. The V and J ends lost 1 base and 0 bases respectively, with 13 bases between them. The germline V gene encodes CDR1 MNHNS and CDR2 SASEGT. The CDR3: CASSEGGLLSSYNEQFF. CDR3 DNA: TGTGCCAGCAGTGAAGGGGGACTCCTGAGCTCCTACAATGAGCAGTTCTTC.

This clone was recorded once. The sample has other DNA sequences that encode this CDR3 too. The rearrangement links TRBV9 to TRBJ2-3, with D possibly being TRBD2 (5 bases). V was clipped by 0 bases and J by 1 base, with 9 bases between them. CDR1 SGDLS and CDR2 YYNGEE come from the germline V gene. This CDR3 has 15 amino acids. CDR3 nucleotide sequence: TGTGCCAGCAGCGTAGAAAGCGGTCGCACAGATACGCAGTATTTT. Its translation is CASSVESGRTDTQYF.

V is TRBV11-2 and J is TRBJ1-1, with 7 bases identical to TRBD1. J was trimmed by 4 bases and V by 4 bases; bases with no gene match: 12. CDR1 and CDR2 from the germline V gene are SGHAT and FQNNGV. CDR3 length equals 16 residues. The CDR3 region is CASSSVPGQLSTEAFF. CDR3 in DNA: TGTGCCAGCAGCTCCGTGCCGGGACAGTTGAGCACTGAAGCTTTCTTT.

The chain uses TRBV5-1 and TRBJ2-7; D uncertain. The V and J ends lost 4 bases and 6 bases respectively, with 8 bases between them. Per the germline V gene, CDR1 is SGHRS and CDR2 is YFSETQ. This CDR3 comprises 11 residues. This CDR3 is CASSLASEQYF. CDR3 bases: TGCGCCAGCAGCCTCGCCTCCGAGCAGTACTTC. The variable domain in full, with the rest retrieved from reference TRBV5-1 and TRBJ2-7, is KAGVTQTPRYLIKTRGQQVTLSCSPISGHRSVSWYQQTPGQGLQFLFEYFSETQRNKGNFPGRFSGRQFSNSRSEMNVSTLELGDSALYLCASSLASEQYFGPGTRLTVT.

The chain employs TRBV29-1 and TRBJ1-4; TRBD1 aligns across 7 bases. The germline gives CDR1 SQVTM, CDR2 ANQGSEA. J lost 10 bases, V lost 2 bases, and 7 bases had no gene match. This CDR3 region has 13 residues. The CDR3 nucleotides read TGCAGCGTTGAATCCGTCAGGGGGGGAAAACTGTTTTTT. This sequence encodes CSVESVRGGKLFF. The variable domain in full, with the rest retrieved from reference TRBV29-1 and TRBJ1-4, is SAVISQKPSRDICQRGTSLTIQCQVDSQVTMMFWYRQQPGQSLTLIATANQGSEATYESGFVIDKFPISRPNLTFSTLTVSNMSPEDSSIYLCSVESVRGGKLFFGSGTQLSVL.

This chain links TRBV5-6 with TRBJ2-3, with TRBD2 identical over 7 bases. V was pared by 1 base and J by 4 bases, with 6 bases of the junction left unmatched. The V gene's germline CDR1 is SGHDT and CDR2 YYEEEE. This CDR3 is built from 15 residues. This CDR3 is CASSLWTSFPDTQYF. In DNA, the CDR3 is TGTGCCAGCAGCTTGTGGACTAGTTTTCCAGATACGCAGTATTTT.

This chain joins TRBV7-8 and TRBJ1-1; D remains ambiguous. The length of the CDR3 is 15 residues. The germline V gene has CDR1 SGHVS and CDR2 FQNEAQ. V shed 1 base and J shed 2 bases, with 11 bases lying between them. CDR3 loop: CASSLGRSTNTEAFF. The CDR3 DNA is TGTGCCAGCAGCTTAGGTAGGTCGACCAACACTGAAGCTTTCTTT.

The V and J genes are TRBV27 and TRBJ2-3; 9 nucleotides line up with TRBD1. CDR3 length: 16 amino acids. Losses at the gene ends were 4 bases for V and 5 bases for J; bases not matched to a gene: 10. CDR1 is MNHEY, CDR2 SMNVEV, per germline (reference sequence). This CDR3 reads CASSSTGGGVGDTQYF. Here the CDR3 DNA reads TGTGCCAGCAGTTCGACAGGGGGAGGTGTCGGAGATACGCAGTATTTT.

This clone was detected once. The chain links TRBV7-2 to TRBJ1-3; 8 bases line up with TRBD1. Trimming took 6 bases from V and 4 from J; bases not matched to a gene: 5. Germline assignment: CDR1 SGHTA and CDR2 FQGNSA. This CDR3 has 14 residues. CDR3: CASRDRAPGNTIYF. In nucleotides, the CDR3 is TGTGCCAGCAGGGACAGGGCCCCCGGAAACACCATATATTTT.

This rearrangement joins TRBV6-5 to TRBJ2-7; perhaps TRBD2 as D (6 bases). The germline V gene has CDR1 MNHEY and CDR2 SVGAGI. V lost 6 bases and J lost 2, with 14 bases in between. This CDR3 is 14 amino acids long. The CDR3 reads CASRDTGGTYEQYF. DNA of the CDR3: TGTGCCAGCAGGGATACTGGGGGGACCTACGAGCAGTACTTC.

The chain employs TRBV18 and TRBJ2-1; 7 bases map to TRBD2. This CDR3 is built from 16 residues. The ends lost 2 bases at V and 6 bases at J; junction bases unmatched: 10. Germline-derived CDR1 and CDR2 are KGHSH and LQKENI. The CDR3 DNA is TGTGCCAGCTCACCAAAGGCGGGAGAGGGTAGCAATGAGCAGTTCTTC. As protein: CASSPKAGEGSNEQFF.

The J gene is TRBJ2-5, the V gene TRBV7-2; the match to TRBD1 covers 7 bases. The CDR3 loop spans 15 amino acids. V lost 5 bases and J lost 0; bases outside the gene matches: 6. The germline V gene encodes CDR1 SGHTA and CDR2 FQGNSA. CDR3 sequence (DNA): TGTGCCAGCAGCGGTGGGACAGCGTACCAAGAGACCCAGTACTTC. This sequence encodes CASSGGTAYQETQYF.

This clone was observed a handful of times. The rearrangement uses TRBV4-2 and TRBJ2-7; no reliable D call. Germline V lookup: CDR1 LGHNA, CDR2 YNFKEQ. Trimming cost V 4 bases and J 3 bases, with 13 bases left between them. The CDR3 totals 14 residues. CDR3 amino acids: CASSRQVEDYEQYF. The DNA of the CDR3 is TGTGCCAGCAGCCGGCAGGTAGAGGACTACGAGCAGTACTTC.

The V and J genes are TRBV5-1 and TRBJ2-5; 9 nucleotides agree with TRBD1. The V gene end was trimmed by 4 bases and the J gene end by 5 bases; junction bases not matched to a gene: 9. Germline values: CDR1 SGHRS, CDR2 YFSETQ. CDR3 length equals 15 residues. The CDR3 bases are TGCGCCAGCAGCGCGTCCGGGACAGGGTCTGAGACCCAGTACTTC. It codes for CASSASGTGSETQYF.

The chain is built from TRBV11-3 and TRBJ2-1; 7 positions match TRBD2. The CDR3 is made up of 14 amino acids. The ends lost 1 base at V and 9 bases at J; junction bases unmatched: 6. Germline V gene data show CDR1 as SGHNT and CDR2 as YENEEA. CDR3 residues: CASSLVAGVGEQFF. The CDR3 nucleotides read TGTGCCAGCAGCTTAGTCGCGGGAGTAGGTGAGCAGTTCTTC.

V and J are TRBV6-4 and TRBJ2-3; D may be TRBD2 (5 bases). Germline V gives CDR1 MRHNA, CDR2 SNTAGT. The CDR3 covers 13 residues. V lost 5 bases to trimming and J lost 2 bases, with 8 bases between them. CDR3 residues: CASSWTDTDTQYF. The CDR3 DNA follows: TGTGCCAGCAGTTGGACTGACACAGATACGCAGTATTTT.

The V call is TRBV7-3, the J call TRBJ1-2; 7 bases agree with TRBD1. V was clipped by 4 bases and J by 14 bases; unmatched bases: 13. CDR3 length: 13 amino acids. Germline loops: CDR1 SGHTA, CDR2 FQGTGA. DNA of the CDR3: TGTGCCAGCAGCTCCCGCACAGGGGCCCCTTATACCTTC. Amino acid sequence: CASSSRTGAPYTF.